This T cell receptor beta chain was captured in a study of blood T cells in healthy people across ages. Through a sample-barcoded 5' primer and a J-beta primer mix, a second PCR was run for roughly 6 to 12 cycles. Tags on each cDNA molecule came from a template-switch adaptor with 12 random nucleotides. TCRdb itself ran the 5' RACE reads through MiXCR, one entry per CDR3 protein. Here the sample spans around 800,000 distinct CDR3 sequences, under 30% being singletons. This clonotype showed up many times. The antigen is unknown. General study findings and limits: Age brought a roughly linear fall in TCR beta diversity measured per million T cells. What prevented conclusive comparison of naive and antigen-experienced cells was that PBMCs were unsorted. Estimates based on one million T cells were treated as lower bounds.

V lost 0 bases and J 4 bases, leaving 5 bases between the germline ends. This CDR3 is built from 13 residues. Per the germline V gene, CDR1 is SGHDT and CDR2 is YYEEEE. This sample also appeared in a second study, on T cells of mothers and their children.

The clonotype was recovered from a boy aged 10-17 years in good health. The gene calls are TRBV5-6 and TRBJ1-3; D not resolved. Sequencing used blood. CDR3 nucleotide sequence: TGTGCCAGCAGCTTGGAAGTAGGAAACACCATATATTTT. It yields the protein CASSLEVGNTIYF.